Presented here are 9 T cell receptor beta chains from one specimen sequenced in a study of T cell repertoires in cytomegalovirus infection. Their target antigens are unknown. TCRdb redid the calling of the reads with MiXCR, one entry per CDR3 protein. The table has roughly 500,000 distinct CDR3 sequences, about 42% seen once. The specimen comprised cultured PBMCs, sampled from culture after CMV antigen stimulation. The receptors were sampled from a human donor in good health (CMV status not recorded). Some clones in this sample may be carry-over from other donors' samples.

The chain links TRBV20-1 to TRBJ2-7; weak D call: TRBD2 (6 bases). The V end lost 3 bases, the J end lost 4 bases, and 19 bases lay between the germline ends. The germline CDR1 and CDR2 sequences are DFQATT and SNEGSKA (reference sequence). This CDR3 contains 15 residues. The DNA for the CDR3 is TGCAGTGCTAGCCTGGCGGGGTGGGCTTCGTACGAGCAGTACTTC. This codes for CSASLAGWASYEQYF.

This clonotype was recorded at least ten times. The chain couples TRBV7-2 to TRBJ2-1; 8 bases fit TRBD2. The CDR3 has 14 amino acids. V trimming: 4 bases; J trimming: 5 bases; junction bases outside the gene matches: 4. Germline assignment: CDR1 SGHTA and CDR2 FQGNSA. CDR3 in DNA: TGTGCCAGCAGCTCAGCGGGGGCGGACAATGAGCAGTTCTTC. The encoded protein is CASSSAGADNEQFF.

The rearrangement uses TRBV20-1 and TRBJ1-1; a possible D gene is TRBD1 (5 bases). Between the trimmed V and J ends, which lost 5 bases and 1 base, there was a span of 11 bases. In germline, CDR1 is DFQATT, CDR2 SNEGSKA (reference sequence). CDR3 length equals 13 residues. CDR3 in DNA: TGCAGTGCTCGGGGCGGGCCGAACACTGAAGCTTTCTTT. Translating it yields CSARGGPNTEAFF.

This clonotype occurred many times. The chain has TRBV28 and TRBJ2-7; D assignment may be TRBD1 or TRBD2 (5 bases each). Between the trimmed V and J ends, which lost 6 bases and 0 bases, there was a span of 12 bases. This CDR3 is built from 14 residues. Germline V lookup: CDR1 MDHEN, CDR2 SYDVKM. In DNA form, the CDR3 reads TGTGCCAGCAGCGGGACGTTGAGCTCCTACGAGCAGTACTTC. It codes for CASSGTLSSYEQYF.

This clonotype was seen more than once but under ten times. The genes are TRBV7-2 and TRBJ2-3; D is perhaps TRBD2 (6 bases). CDR1 is SGHTA and CDR2 is FQGNSA in the germline V gene. The CDR3 runs to 15 residues. Trimming removed 0 bases at V and 6 bases at J, with 13 bases between. The CDR3 DNA follows: TGTGCCAGCAGCTTAGCGGACCTGCTAGCGGATACGCAGTATTTT. This translates into CASSLADLLADTQYF.

This chain joins TRBV7-6 and TRBJ2-7; 8 bases are a match to TRBD2. J was trimmed by 3 bases and V by 0 bases; bases with no gene match: 4. This CDR3 has 15 amino acids. Germline CDR1 is SGHVS and CDR2 is FNYEAQ. The CDR3 spells CASSLAAGGIYEQYF. The DNA of the CDR3 is TGTGCCAGCAGCTTAGCTGCGGGAGGAATCTACGAGCAGTACTTC.

The chain couples TRBV5-1 to TRBJ1-6; unclear D gene. There are 12 residues in the CDR3. The germline CDR1 and CDR2 sequences are SGHRS and YFSETQ. V lost 0 bases to trimming and J lost 15 bases, with 10 bases between them. The CDR3 DNA reads TGCGCCAGCAGCTTGGATGAGGGCGGCCTCCACTTT. Protein sequence: CASSLDEGGLHF.

V gene TRBV27 combines with J gene TRBJ2-7, with no clear D. Germline assignment: CDR1 MNHEY and CDR2 SMNVEV (reference sequence). Trimming took off 5 bases at V and 5 bases at J, with 13 bases between the two ends. The CDR3 spans 13 residues. This chain's CDR3 is CASSPRSVHEQYF. The CDR3 coding sequence is TGTGCCAGCAGTCCTAGGAGCGTCCACGAGCAGTACTTC.

This clonotype was detected many times. This sequence joins TRBV7-9 and TRBJ1-5, with D possibly matching TRBD1 (5 bases). Looked up from germline, CDR1 is SEHNR and CDR2 is FQNEAQ (reference sequence). The CDR3 is 14 amino acids. With 5 bases removed from V and 4 bases from J, the gap between germline ends came to 12 bases. The CDR3 DNA reads TGTGCCAGCAGCCTTGGGGCCGGGAATCAGCCCCAGCATTTT. This codes for CASSLGAGNQPQHF. Combining the CDR3 with reference TRBV7-9 and TRBJ1-5 gives the whole variable domain DTGVSQNPRHKITKRGQNVTFRCDPISEHNRLYWYRQTLGQGPEFLTYFQNEAQLEKSRLLSDRFSAERPKGSFSTLEIQRTEQGDSAMYLCASSLGAGNQPQHFGDGTRLSIL.